The source of this T cell receptor beta chain is a study of blood T cell repertoires in COVID-19 (dated by TCRdb to about 2020). Describing the broader study: The collaborator samples originated in the United States, Italy and Spain and spanned the acute and convalescent phases of COVID-19. The prospective study material was composed of cDNA or gDNA derived from T cells, B-cell-depleted T cells, or PBMCs. Samples came from the ongoing ImmuneRACE study (first 160 participants) plus 1,254 subjects from 6 global collaborators. Nearly every sample came with metadata listing a de-identified subject ID, COVID-19 status, age in years and sex. Subjects who had been exposed to COVID-19, were actively infected with it, or had recovered from it provided the deeply sampled blood TCRbeta repertoires that made up the dataset. Where available, HLA class I and class II types were obtained from metadata supplied by the sample provider rather than from assay-based typing. The repertoires were released in a freely available public database meant as a resource for research on the immune response to SARS-CoV-2. The research as a whole found: Clinical and demographic metadata were provided uncurated, with the amount varying by source and participant.

As regards this clone: Its cognate antigen has yet to be identified. The input lacks base qualities; no much larger clone sits a single base away.

TCRbeta CDR3 regions were amplified from genomic DNA using the immunoSEQ Assay, a bias-controlled multiplex PCR. As for the original processing: Nucleated cell counts per sample were estimated from amplification of reference gene primers within the assay. To quantify the absolute abundance of each unique TCRbeta CDR3 rearrangement, sequence reads were collapsed and filtered. Productive Simpson clonality was computed per sample as the square root of Simpson's diversity index over productive rearrangements. The table was pulled from immuneACCESS by TCRdb, which kept in-frame rearrangements only. Such tables lose some clones; where checked, under half of the loss comes from unresolved V genes, and the rest has no known cause. V, J and clone size derive from that table, while D and trimming were established from the DNA sequence. The sample data list around 100,000 clones, and roughly 92% of these were observed just once. The ten largest clones add up to 0.85% to 1% of the sample.

V trim: 3 bases; J trim: 7 bases; unmatched bases: 8. Reading the germline V gene gives CDR1 SGHRS and CDR2 YFSETQ. Including the terminal cysteine and phenylalanine, the CDR3 comprises 15 residues. Here the CDR3 DNA is all that survives: 45 bases in frame from base 1. Each collaborating institution followed its own protocols to collect whole blood in K2EDTA tubes. For TCRbeta analysis, collaborators shipped samples in one of three forms: frozen whole blood, isolated PBMCs, or DNA extracted from either of those sample types. The source is a man aged 55 to 70 with acute or convalescent COVID-19. The source material was peripheral blood. The sequence links TRBV5-1 to TRBJ2-1; TRBD1 fits 9 bases in the junction. The DNA is TGCGCCAGCAGCTCGGACAGGGGAAAAGCAAATGAGCAGTTCTTC. It codes for CASSSDRGKANEQFF.